A single sample gave rise to the 14 T cell receptor beta chains below, sequenced in a study of blood T cell repertoires in COVID-19. TCRdb keeps only in-frame clones here, not all; method: immunoSEQ multiplex PCR. Of approximately 280,000 clones in the sample, around 87% were seen once. Sequenced sample: peripheral blood. Receptor source: a woman aged 30 to 39 who had recovered from COVID-19.

The chain employs TRBV20-1 and TRBJ1-2, with D perhaps TRBD1 (5 bases). Trimming shortened V by 6 bases and J by 6 bases, and 11 bases separated the two germline ends. CDR1 and CDR2 from the germline V gene are DFQATT and SNEGSKA (reference sequence). The CDR3 has 11 residues. For the CDR3, the DNA is TGCAGTGCGGGGGGGTCTAATGGCTACACCTTC. This translates into CSAGGSNGYTF.

This chain uses TRBV3-1 (or the pseudogene TRBV3-2) with TRBJ2-1; TRBD2 aligns across 9 bases. V lost 1 base and J lost 8; bases outside the gene matches: 6. CDR3 length: 15 amino acids. The germline gives CDR1 LGHDT, CDR2 YNNKEL (reference sequence). Here the CDR3 DNA reads TGTGCCAGCAGCCAAGGCGGGGGGGCCGTACATGAGCAGTTCTTC. This codes for CASSQGGGAVHEQFF.

The gene calls are TRBV14 and TRBJ2-7; possible D gene TRBD2, 5 bases. CDR1 and CDR2 from the germline V gene are SGHDN and FVKESK. This CDR3 has 16 residues. V dropped 1 base and J dropped 3 bases, with 16 bases sitting between them. As DNA, the CDR3 is TGTGCCAGCAGCCAAGGAATCGGGGTATGGGGCTACGAGCAGTACTTC. This sequence encodes CASSQGIGVWGYEQYF.

The chain recombines TRBV12-5 with TRBJ2-1; TRBD2 aligns across 12 bases. The V gene's germline CDR1 is LGHNT and CDR2 FRNRAP. The CDR3 spans 16 residues. The ends lost 1 base at V and 4 bases at J; junction bases unmatched: 2. The CDR3 is CASGLGLAGAYNEQFF. CDR3 DNA: TGTGCTAGTGGTTTGGGACTAGCGGGAGCTTACAATGAGCAGTTCTTC.

This chain connects TRBV20-1 to TRBJ2-7; tentatively, D is TRBD2 (6 bases). The ends were cut back, 3 bases at V and 7 bases at J, with 16 bases in the middle. CDR1 DFQATT and CDR2 SNEGSKA come from the germline V gene (reference sequence). The CDR3 runs to 13 residues. The CDR3 DNA sequence: TGCAGTGCTAGTGCAGGGAGGTTGAGAGAGCAGTACTTC. Encoded protein: CSASAGRLREQYF.

The J gene is TRBJ2-3, the V gene TRBV21-1; the table's D call, TRBD2, has no DNA check behind it. TRBV21-1 has pseudogene status. The CDR3 length is 15 residues. The CDR3 sequence: CASSITRFSTDTQYF. The CDR3 nucleotides are TGTGCCAGCAGCATTACTAGGTTTAGCACAGATACGCAGTATTTT.

The V gene is TRBV6-6, the J gene TRBJ2-3; D not resolved. CDR3 length equals 14 residues. V dropped 7 bases and J dropped 2 bases, with 13 bases sitting between them. Germline lookup yields CDR1 MNHNY and CDR2 SVGAGI (reference sequence). In nucleotides, the CDR3 is TGTGCCAGCACTCCCCTAGTCTCCACAGATACGCAGTATTTT. Translated: CASTPLVSTDTQYF.

This clone has only one observation. The chain employs TRBV19 and TRBJ2-1; 10 bases match TRBD2. V trimming: 1 base; J trimming: 12 bases; junction bases outside the gene matches: 6. Per the germline V gene, CDR1 is LNHDA and CDR2 is SQIVND (reference sequence). This CDR3 comprises 14 residues. The DNA of the CDR3 is TGTGCCAGTAGTATAGCAGAGCGGGGGGGCCGGCAGTTCTTC. It yields the protein CASSIAERGGRQFF.

This clone was picked up a small number of times. The rearrangement uses TRBV24-1 and TRBJ1-2, with D hard to call. Germline CDR1 and CDR2: KGHDR and SFDVKD. V was clipped by 5 bases and J by 8 bases, with 8 bases between them. The CDR3 covers 11 residues. Here the CDR3 reads CATSGPVGYTF. CDR3 coding DNA: TGTGCCACCAGTGGGCCTGTGGGCTACACCTTC.

The table lists this clone with a count of one. This chain connects TRBV11-2 to TRBJ2-3; D is unclear. The V gene's germline CDR1 is SGHAT and CDR2 FQNNGV. Trimming shortened V by 1 base and J by 0 bases, and 5 bases separated the two germline ends. The CDR3 has 14 amino acids. The CDR3 loop reads CASSLVGSTDTQYF. As DNA, the CDR3 is TGTGCCAGCAGCTTAGTGGGCAGCACAGATACGCAGTATTTT.

Points on this clone: At the DNA level, this CDR3 is encoded by other sequences in the same sample as well. V and J are TRBV7-9 and TRBJ1-1; D uncertain. V lost 1 base, J lost 11 bases, and 11 bases lay in between. This CDR3 contains 12 residues. Germline V gives CDR1 SEHNR, CDR2 FQNEAQ (reference sequence). DNA for the CDR3: TGTGCCAGCAGCTTAGTAGCCCTTGAGGCTTTCTTT. Encoded protein: CASSLVALEAFF.

V gene TRBV30 combines with J gene TRBJ1-4, with TRBD1 identical over 7 bases. The ends lost 5 bases at V and 10 bases at J; junction bases unmatched: 16. Germline V gene lookup returns CDR1 GTSNPN and CDR2 SVGIG (reference sequence). This CDR3 has 15 residues. CDR3 sequence: CAWGKGGGDIGKLFF. CDR3 in DNA: TGTGCCTGGGGGAAAGGAGGGGGCGATATTGGAAAACTGTTTTTT.

This clone has more than one count but fewer than ten. The chain combines TRBV28 with TRBJ1-3; D gene uncertain. Germline CDR1 and CDR2: MDHEN and SYDVKM. V lost 10 bases and J 0 bases, leaving 10 bases between the germline ends. CDR3 length: 13 amino acids. CDR3 DNA sequence: TGTGCCACCTCCGAGGTCTCTGGAAACACCATATATTTT. Translated: CATSEVSGNTIYF.

This clone has a single count. The V gene is TRBV10-3, the J gene TRBJ2-1; 7 bases map to TRBD1. Germline CDR1 reads ENHRY; CDR2 reads SYGVKD. V was pared by 3 bases and J by 7 bases, with 12 bases of the junction left unmatched. The CDR3 totals 16 residues. This CDR3 is CAISDLLGGSDNEQFF. The DNA for the CDR3 is TGTGCCATCAGTGACCTCTTAGGGGGCAGCGATAATGAGCAGTTCTTC.